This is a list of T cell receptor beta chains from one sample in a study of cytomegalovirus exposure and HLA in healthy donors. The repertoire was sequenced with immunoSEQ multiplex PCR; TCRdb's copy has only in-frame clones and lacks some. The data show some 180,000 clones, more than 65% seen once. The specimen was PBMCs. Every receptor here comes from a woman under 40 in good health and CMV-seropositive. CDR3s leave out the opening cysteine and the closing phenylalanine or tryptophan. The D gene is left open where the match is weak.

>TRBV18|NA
ASSPGGGGDTGELF
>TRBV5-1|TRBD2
ASTILAGGPTGELF
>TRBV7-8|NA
ASSLHRERNTEAF
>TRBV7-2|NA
ASSLERDNEQF
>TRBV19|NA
ASSPRGVKSSYNSPLH
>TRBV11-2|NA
ASSFGDSGEQY
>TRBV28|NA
ASSLQTGSGDYGYT
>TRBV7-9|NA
ASSLITGEAYGYT
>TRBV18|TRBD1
ASSPDRGNQPQH
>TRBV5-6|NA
ASSLRQGNQPQH
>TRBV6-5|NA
ASSLNAVDTQY
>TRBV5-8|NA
ASSNRPGGNEQF
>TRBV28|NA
ASSLPGSAGNTIY
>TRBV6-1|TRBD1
ASSEGGTGQETQY
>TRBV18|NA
ASSPGATANNGIYGTQY
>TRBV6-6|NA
ASSYSGGNYGYT
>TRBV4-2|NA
ASSLAPLAKNIQY
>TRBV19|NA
ASSTGTLGGLF
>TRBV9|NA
ASGVGGVDTEAF
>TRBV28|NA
ASSLTQGAPTDTQY
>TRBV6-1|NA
ASSAGTTQSGRNTDTQY
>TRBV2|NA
ASSLTGSPLH
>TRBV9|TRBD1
ASSSGRGHSYEQY
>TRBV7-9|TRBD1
SLQKGGGQGYNEQF
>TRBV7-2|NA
ASSLQGNSEQY
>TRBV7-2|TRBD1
ASSTRTGLGTEAF
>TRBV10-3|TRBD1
ASLDRVSYEQY
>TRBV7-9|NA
SSRPLRGGDTGELF
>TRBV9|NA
ASSVGTASPYEQY
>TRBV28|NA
ASRRGMDGYT
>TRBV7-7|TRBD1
ASSYPTQGVYEQY
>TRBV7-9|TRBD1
ASSPRDRGYEQY
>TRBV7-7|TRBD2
ASSSGGASLETQY
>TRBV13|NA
ASRFGTDLGQY
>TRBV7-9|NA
AISGGAGRNEQF
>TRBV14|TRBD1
ASSQGNRGWDEQY
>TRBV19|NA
ASSIKGDGYT
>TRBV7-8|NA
ASSTGTGWAPLH
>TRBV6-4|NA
ASSADWNTGELF
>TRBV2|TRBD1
ASSVTGQGLGKGGSPLH
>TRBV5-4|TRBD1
ASSGRTGGTEAF
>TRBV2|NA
ASSDSSGANVLT
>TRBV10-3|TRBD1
AISETIDRANIQY
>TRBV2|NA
ASSLSAGSRNTEAF
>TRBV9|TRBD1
ASSARTGFNGGTEAF
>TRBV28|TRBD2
ASSFPPGNSGANEQY
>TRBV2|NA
ASSRDGNSNQPQH
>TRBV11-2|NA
ASSLGRGFYEQY
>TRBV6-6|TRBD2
ASRSAGAGDTQY
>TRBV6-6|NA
ASTPGGLGYT
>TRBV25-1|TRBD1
ASRGTGGDNSPLH
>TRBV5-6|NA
ASSLSGAWGETQY
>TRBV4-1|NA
ASSLGTPNQPQH
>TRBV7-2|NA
ASSSPYSYNEQF
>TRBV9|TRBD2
ASTPTSGGLEYQETQY
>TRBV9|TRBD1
ASSVWTGEGEQF
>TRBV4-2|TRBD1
ASSQDLETGSYEQY
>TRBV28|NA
ASSRWGVRNTEAF
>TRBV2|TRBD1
ASSVLRGRSYT
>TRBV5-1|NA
ASSRGRGPYEQY